This TCR beta chain derives from a study of response to subunit inactivated influenza vaccine. Germline CDR1 reads SGHRS; CDR2 reads YFSETQ. This CDR3 has 16 amino acids. V lost 3 bases and J lost 0, with 13 bases in between. TCRdb reprocessed the RT-PCR reads via MiXCR and lists one record per CDR3 protein. The sample comprises about 570,000 distinct CDR3 sequences, about 11% of which are singletons, and roughly 9.6% rests with the top ten. This clonotype was seen ten or more times. The same sample was also used in a study of T cells expressing NK-cell markers. That study adds: As the method of synthesis, 5'RACE template switching with UMIs yielded TCR beta cDNA. The study found these clonotypes also leading the CD3+CD56-NKG2C+ fraction in four donors.

V usage is TRBV5-1 and J usage is TRBJ2-1; D gene ambiguous. The receptor was isolated from a man in his forties or fifties who received an inactivated influenza vaccine. This specimen was PBMCs from blood, taken on the day of vaccination. Written as DNA, the CDR3 is TGCGCCAGCAGCTACCAGGACCGGAGCTCCTACAATGAGCAGTTCTTC. Its protein product is CASSYQDRSSYNEQFF.